What follows are 9 T cell receptor beta chains derived from one specimen sequenced in a study of T cell responses to AZD1222 COVID-19 vaccine. Only in-frame clones appear in the TCRdb table, and some are missing; sequencing was by immunoSEQ multiplex PCR. The sample shows 200,000 to 250,000 clones, 85% to 95% of them seen only once. This material consisted of peripheral blood, taken on day 0 of MenACWY control vaccination. These receptors originate from an adult in good health.

This rearrangement joins TRBV19 to TRBJ1-5, with D possibly matching TRBD1 (5 bases). Per the germline V gene, CDR1 is LNHDA and CDR2 is SQIVND (reference sequence). Trimming stripped 7 bases from V and 6 bases from J, with 19 bases between. The CDR3 sequence is 15 residues long. The CDR3 spells CASKVSSREGQPQHF. CDR3 coding DNA: TGTGCCAGTAAGGTCAGCAGCAGGGAAGGTCAGCCCCAGCATTTT.

This rearrangement joins TRBV6-5 to TRBJ1-2, with TRBD1 identical over 12 bases. Losses at the gene ends were 2 bases for V and 7 bases for J; bases not matched to a gene: 5. The length of the CDR3 is 15 residues. CDR1 and CDR2 (germline): MNHEY, SVGAGI. For the CDR3, the DNA is TGTGCCAGCAGTTACCGGGACAGGGGGCGACGTGGCTACACCTTC. Protein: CASSYRDRGRRGYTF.

The chain joins TRBV4-1 to TRBJ2-7, with D maybe TRBD1 (5 bases). Germline lookup yields CDR1 MGHRA and CDR2 YSYEKL. Trimming removed 4 bases at V and 6 bases at J, with 13 bases between. CDR3 length: 13 residues. The CDR3 here is CASSPRGQSEQYF. CDR3 sequence (DNA): TGCGCCAGCAGCCCTCGCGGACAATCCGAGCAGTACTTC.

The chain carries TRBV28 and TRBJ2-1; D is possibly TRBD1 (6 bases). This CDR3 contains 12 residues. V lost 8 bases to trimming and J lost 4 bases, with 9 bases between them. Germline CDR1 is MDHEN and CDR2 is SYDVKM. The CDR3 bases are TGTGCCAGCGGGGACAAATACAATGAGCAGTTCTTC. Protein sequence: CASGDKYNEQFF.

This clone was recorded a few times. The V and J genes are TRBV6-5 and TRBJ1-1, with TRBD1 matching 11 bases. The CDR3 runs 14 residues. Germline CDR1 and CDR2: MNHEY and SVGAGI. V dropped 6 bases and J dropped 5; count of bases not matched to a gene: 5. CDR3 DNA sequence: TGTGCCAGCAGACCCGGGACAGGGGGGACTGAAGCTTTCTTT. Translation: CASRPGTGGTEAFF.

This clone was counted once. The same CDR3 also results from other DNA sequences found in this sample. The chain is built from TRBV9 and TRBJ1-1; D is ambiguous. Germline CDR1 and CDR2: SGDLS and YYNGEE. Trimming stripped 4 bases from V and 0 bases from J, with 7 bases between. The CDR3 is made up of 13 amino acids. The CDR3 sequence is CASSRGLNTEAFF. CDR3 nucleotide sequence: TGTGCCAGCAGCCGGGGTCTGAACACTGAAGCTTTCTTT.

The chain is built from TRBV3-1 (or the pseudogene TRBV3-2) and TRBJ1-2; perhaps TRBD1 as D (6 bases). Trimming left V 3 bases short and J 8 bases short, with 7 bases between. Germline assignment: CDR1 LGHDT and CDR2 YNNKEL (reference sequence). This CDR3 comprises 11 residues. CDR3 loop: CASSHTGGYTF. As DNA, the CDR3 is TGTGCCAGCAGCCACACAGGGGGCTACACCTTC.

The J gene is TRBJ2-7, the V gene TRBV9; no definite D call. Germline V CDR1 and CDR2: SGDLS, YYNGEE. V was shortened by 4 bases and J by 5 bases, with 16 bases between the two germline ends. The CDR3 has 14 residues. The CDR3, as DNA: TGTGCCAGCAGCCCCCAGTGGGCTAGTAACGAGCAGTACTTC. It specifies CASSPQWASNEQYF.

V and J are TRBV6-2 or TRBV6-3 and TRBJ2-7, with D hard to call. The germline CDR1 and CDR2 sequences are MNHEY and SVGEGT. There are 11 residues in the CDR3. V was trimmed by 5 bases and J by 4 bases, leaving 6 bases between them. The CDR3 sequence: CASSIRYEQYF. CDR3 nucleotide sequence: TGTGCCAGCAGTATCCGTTACGAGCAGTACTTC.